The 5 T cell receptor beta chains below come from one sample, sequenced in a study of PD-L1 blockade in urothelial cancer. Using immunoSEQ multiplex PCR, the repertoire was profiled, and TCRdb retains in-frame clones only, with some absent. The data hold about 42,000 clones, with more than 65% observed a single time. Material: PBMCs, obtained around atezolizumab (anti-PD-L1) treatment. These receptors all stem from a man between 65 and 85 years old with urothelial cancer.

This chain links TRBV13 with TRBJ2-2; TRBD2 aligns across 8 bases. CDR3 length: 13 residues. Germline values: CDR1 PRHDT, CDR2 FYEKMQ (reference sequence). Losses at the gene ends were 5 bases for V and 4 bases for J; bases not matched to a gene: 0. For the CDR3, the DNA is TGTGCCAGCAGCCGGGGGGGCACCGGGGAGCTGTTTTTT. Translated: CASSRGGTGELFF.

This chain links TRBV7-3 with TRBJ2-3; 11 bases match TRBD2. V dropped 5 bases and J dropped 5; count of bases not matched to a gene: 6. The CDR3 loop spans 15 amino acids. The germline CDR1 and CDR2 sequences are SGHTA and FQGTGA. The CDR3 bases are TGTGCCAGCAGCAGAGGAACTAGCGGGAGAGATACGCAGTATTTT. This gives the protein CASSRGTSGRDTQYF.

This clone came up once. The DNA for the CDR3 is TGTGCCAGCAGCTTAGTAGAGATGAACTATGGCTACACCTTC. This translates into CASSLVEMNYGYTF. V usage is TRBV5-4 and J usage is TRBJ1-2; D unclear. V lost 2 bases and J 2 bases, leaving 10 bases between the germline ends. Germline CDR1 is SGHNT and CDR2 is YYREEE (reference sequence). This CDR3 is 14 amino acids long.

The chain has TRBV6-4 and TRBJ2-3; no clear D gene. CDR1 is MRHNA and CDR2 is SNTAGT in the germline V gene. Trimming left V 2 bases short and J 2 bases short, with 5 bases between. This CDR3 is 13 amino acids long. In nucleotides, the CDR3 is TGTGCCAGCAGTGACACATTCACAGATACGCAGTATTTT. This translates into CASSDTFTDTQYF.

The rearrangement links TRBV19 to TRBJ1-2; D gene uncertain. V dropped 6 bases and J dropped 2 bases, with 19 bases sitting between them. The CDR3 contains 16 residues. The germline CDR1 and CDR2 sequences are LNHDA and SQIVND (reference sequence). CDR3 protein: CASRGVGPIANYGYTF. DNA of the CDR3: TGTGCCAGTAGGGGAGTCGGGCCAATCGCGAACTATGGCTACACCTTC.